This T cell receptor (beta chain) was identified in a study of cytomegalovirus exposure and HLA in healthy donors. Study outcomes and limitations: 150 to 200 TCR beta chains were listed as cytomegalovirus-associated.

Comment on this clone: What it recognizes is unknown. At one of its ends the junction is not consistent with the germline gene, which may arise from a read error.

The CDR3 totals 12 residues. CDR1 GTSNPN and CDR2 SVGIG come from the germline V gene (reference sequence). Generated by immunoSEQ multiplex PCR, the TCRdb table keeps only in-frame clones and is missing some. The sample shows hundreds of thousands of clones, more than 75% of them seen only once. The receptor comes from a man aged 18 to 35 in good health and CMV-seropositive. Sequenced input: PBMCs. The J gene is TRBJ2-3, the V gene TRBV30; D might be TRBD2 (5 bases). The CDR3 here is CAWSRGTITLFF. DNA of the CDR3: TGTGCCTGGAGTCGGGGAACTATAACTCTTTTTTTT.